This is a list of T cell receptor beta chains from one sample in a study of patients and donors after allogeneic stem cell transplantation. Using its own MiXCR run on the RT-PCR reads, TCRdb lists one record per CDR3 protein. The table has approximately 410,000 distinct CDR3 sequences, roughly 16% seen once. Sequencing was carried out using blood, either unsorted or a sorted T cell fraction (not recorded which). All receptors come from a human donor who was either an allogeneic HSCT recipient or a stem cell or donor lymphocyte infusion donor (not recorded which). It is not recorded whose cells these are; they may come from a transplant donor. Each CDR3 is given with its conserved first and last residue. The order of the fields is clone size, V gene, D gene, J gene, CDR3 DNA, CDR3 protein. A D gene is named only where the DNA matches it firmly. A clone size is listed for some rows: how often the clone was seen (once, few, many), or a class if it is expanded.

clone_size: -; v_call: TRBV4-1; d_call: TRBD2; j_call: TRBJ2-2; cdr3_nt: TGCGCCAGCAGCCACCGGACTAGCGGGTGGGAGTACACCGGGGAGCTGTTTTTT; cdr3_aa: CASSHRTSGWEYTGELFF
clone_size: -; v_call: TRBV5-1; d_call: -; j_call: TRBJ1-2; cdr3_nt: TGCGCCAGCAGCCAGGGATCTGTGGGGAACTATGGCTACACCTTC; cdr3_aa: CASSQGSVGNYGYTF
clone_size: few; v_call: TRBV9; d_call: -; j_call: TRBJ1-2; cdr3_nt: TGTGCCAGCAGCACCCGATTTAGGGGCTACACCTTC; cdr3_aa: CASSTRFRGYTF
clone_size: -; v_call: TRBV3-1; d_call: -; j_call: TRBJ2-7; cdr3_nt: TGTGCCAGCAGCCAAGATGGGCCCGGGCTCAGCGAGCAGTACTTC; cdr3_aa: CASSQDGPGLSEQYF
clone_size: -; v_call: TRBV4-3; d_call: -; j_call: TRBJ2-7; cdr3_nt: TGCGCCAGCAGCCAAGATCTGGGGCAGGCCTACGAGCAGTACTTC; cdr3_aa: CASSQDLGQAYEQYF
clone_size: -; v_call: TRBV20-1; d_call: TRBD1; j_call: TRBJ1-5; cdr3_nt: TGCAGTGCTAGCTGGACAGGTAGCAATCAGCCCCAGCATTTT; cdr3_aa: CSASWTGSNQPQHF
clone_size: -; v_call: TRBV4-2; d_call: TRBD2; j_call: TRBJ2-7; cdr3_nt: TGTGCCAGCAGCCGCACCTCCGGGACTAGCGGGGAGAGCTACGAGCAGTACTTC; cdr3_aa: CASSRTSGTSGESYEQYF
clone_size: -; v_call: TRBV11-3; d_call: -; j_call: TRBJ1-5; cdr3_nt: TGTGCCAGCAGCCCGAAGGGTAGCAATCAGCCCCAGCATTTT; cdr3_aa: CASSPKGSNQPQHF
clone_size: -; v_call: TRBV9; d_call: -; j_call: TRBJ1-1; cdr3_nt: TGTGCCAGCAGCGCGGGCCGAAACACTGAAGCTTTCTTT; cdr3_aa: CASSAGRNTEAFF
clone_size: few; v_call: TRBV5-6; d_call: TRBD2; j_call: TRBJ2-3; cdr3_nt: TGTGCCAGCAGCTTCCCACCACTAGCGGGGGGCACAGATACGCAGTATTTT; cdr3_aa: CASSFPPLAGGTDTQYF
clone_size: -; v_call: TRBV3-1; d_call: -; j_call: TRBJ2-2; cdr3_nt: TGTGCCAGCAGCCGAAGGGGAGACACCGGGGAGCTGTTTTTT; cdr3_aa: CASSRRGDTGELFF
clone_size: -; v_call: TRBV6-1; d_call: TRBD1; j_call: TRBJ1-6; cdr3_nt: TGTGCCAGCATCTGGGGACAGAAGAATTCACCCCTCCACTTT; cdr3_aa: CASIWGQKNSPLHF
clone_size: -; v_call: TRBV7-9; d_call: -; j_call: TRBJ1-2; cdr3_nt: TGTGCCAGCACCCTTATTCGTGGCTACACCTTC; cdr3_aa: CASTLIRGYTF
clone_size: -; v_call: TRBV11-2; d_call: TRBD1; j_call: TRBJ1-2; cdr3_nt: TGTGCCAGCAGCTTAGGGGGGGACAGTAGCGGCTACACCTTC; cdr3_aa: CASSLGGDSSGYTF
clone_size: -; v_call: TRBV7-9; d_call: TRBD1; j_call: TRBJ1-1; cdr3_nt: TGTGCCAGCAGCCCGACAGGGCTCGCTGAAGCTTTCTTT; cdr3_aa: CASSPTGLAEAFF
clone_size: -; v_call: TRBV20-1; d_call: TRBD2; j_call: TRBJ2-3; cdr3_nt: TGCAGTGCTAGTCCTGGACTAGCGGGTTCAGATACGCAGTATTTT; cdr3_aa: CSASPGLAGSDTQYF
clone_size: few; v_call: TRBV5-6; d_call: -; j_call: TRBJ2-7; cdr3_nt: TGTGCCAGCAGTCCCTACAGGGCAAACGAGCAGTACTTC; cdr3_aa: CASSPYRANEQYF
clone_size: few; v_call: TRBV3-1; d_call: TRBD1; j_call: TRBJ1-6; cdr3_nt: TGTGCCAGCAGCTTCCGGACAGGGGGAACTTCACCCCTCCACTTT; cdr3_aa: CASSFRTGGTSPLHF
clone_size: -; v_call: TRBV7-2; d_call: TRBD2; j_call: TRBJ2-7; cdr3_nt: TGTGCCAGCAGCTTAGGGGGACTAGCGAGACCCTACGAGCAGTACTTC; cdr3_aa: CASSLGGLARPYEQYF
clone_size: few; v_call: TRBV29-1; d_call: TRBD1; j_call: TRBJ2-7; cdr3_nt: TGCAGCGTGTCCGGGACAGGGAGAACCTACGAGCAGTACTTC; cdr3_aa: CSVSGTGRTYEQYF
clone_size: few; v_call: TRBV6-1; d_call: TRBD1; j_call: TRBJ2-7; cdr3_nt: TGTGCCAGCAGTCGCCGGGACAGGGGCGTCGAGCAGTACTTC; cdr3_aa: CASSRRDRGVEQYF
clone_size: -; v_call: TRBV19; d_call: -; j_call: TRBJ2-1; cdr3_nt: TGTGCCAGTAGTATCCCCCCCAATGAGCAGTTCTTC; cdr3_aa: CASSIPPNEQFF
clone_size: -; v_call: TRBV20-1; d_call: TRBD1; j_call: TRBJ1-4; cdr3_nt: TGCAGTGTCTTTGCGGGACAGGGGGGCGAAAAACTGTTTTTT; cdr3_aa: CSVFAGQGGEKLFF
clone_size: many; v_call: TRBV6-2/TRBV6-3; d_call: -; j_call: TRBJ2-3; cdr3_nt: TGTGCCAGCAGTTACCTGGGAGATACGCAGTATTTT; cdr3_aa: CASSYLGDTQYF
clone_size: -; v_call: TRBV6-5; d_call: -; j_call: TRBJ2-3; cdr3_nt: TGTGCCAGCAGTTACTCCCCCTCAGGGGTAACAGATACGCAGTATTTT; cdr3_aa: CASSYSPSGVTDTQYF
clone_size: many; v_call: TRBV20-1; d_call: -; j_call: TRBJ1-1; cdr3_nt: TGCAGTGCTGGGAGGGTGGTTAACACTGAAGCTTTCTTT; cdr3_aa: CSAGRVVNTEAFF
clone_size: -; v_call: TRBV25-1; d_call: -; j_call: TRBJ1-1; cdr3_nt: TGTGCCAGCAGTGAATCGAACGTGGGATCGGCTTTCTTT; cdr3_aa: CASSESNVGSAFF
clone_size: once; v_call: TRBV7-3; d_call: TRBD2; j_call: TRBJ2-1; cdr3_nt: TGTGCCAGCAGCTTAAGGCGGGAGGGGATTTACAATGAGCAGTTCTTC; cdr3_aa: CASSLRREGIYNEQFF
clone_size: -; v_call: TRBV3-1; d_call: -; j_call: TRBJ2-2; cdr3_nt: TGTGCCAGCGGTAAGACAGTACGGACGAACGGGGAGCTGTTTTTT; cdr3_aa: CASGKTVRTNGELFF
clone_size: few; v_call: TRBV27; d_call: TRBD2; j_call: TRBJ2-1; cdr3_nt: TGTGCCAGCAGTTTTGGCGGGAGGGCCAAGAATGAGCAGTTCTTC; cdr3_aa: CASSFGGRAKNEQFF
clone_size: few; v_call: TRBV27; d_call: -; j_call: TRBJ1-5; cdr3_nt: TGTGCCAGCAGTTCGATCTGGAGCAATCAGCCCCAGCATTTT; cdr3_aa: CASSSIWSNQPQHF
clone_size: few; v_call: TRBV12-3/TRBV12-4; d_call: TRBD2; j_call: TRBJ2-2; cdr3_nt: TGTGCCAGCAGTGGGACTAGCGGGGGGTTCACCGGGGAGCTGTTTTTT; cdr3_aa: CASSGTSGGFTGELFF
clone_size: -; v_call: TRBV13; d_call: -; j_call: TRBJ1-2; cdr3_nt: TGTGCCAGCAGCCCAGGGACGGCGACCTATGGCTACACCTTC; cdr3_aa: CASSPGTATYGYTF
clone_size: few; v_call: TRBV7-2; d_call: -; j_call: TRBJ2-7; cdr3_nt: TGTGCCAGCAGCCCCGTTGGAGGGCCCCAGCAGTACTTC; cdr3_aa: CASSPVGGPQQYF
clone_size: -; v_call: TRBV5-1; d_call: -; j_call: TRBJ2-7; cdr3_nt: TGCGCCAGCAGCCGGGGCAGTCGAGGATCCTACGAGCAGTACTTC; cdr3_aa: CASSRGSRGSYEQYF
clone_size: -; v_call: TRBV20-1; d_call: -; j_call: TRBJ1-3; cdr3_nt: TGCAGTGTAGGGGAACCCTCTGGAAACACCATATATTTT; cdr3_aa: CSVGEPSGNTIYF
clone_size: -; v_call: TRBV9; d_call: -; j_call: TRBJ2-5; cdr3_nt: TGTGCCAGCAGCGTAGAAGGGGCATCAGGGACCCAGTACTTC; cdr3_aa: CASSVEGASGTQYF
clone_size: -; v_call: TRBV6-1; d_call: -; j_call: TRBJ2-5; cdr3_nt: TGTGCCAGCAGTCGTAAAGGTGCGACACAAGAGACCCAGTACTTC; cdr3_aa: CASSRKGATQETQYF
clone_size: many; v_call: TRBV12-3/TRBV12-4; d_call: -; j_call: TRBJ2-7; cdr3_nt: TGTGCCAGCAACATAGTGGGCGGGGCCTCCTACGAGCAGTACTTC; cdr3_aa: CASNIVGGASYEQYF
clone_size: -; v_call: TRBV5-1; d_call: -; j_call: TRBJ2-2; cdr3_nt: TGCGCCAGCAGCTTGGAAAGGGGTAACACCGGGGAGCTGTTTTTT; cdr3_aa: CASSLERGNTGELFF
clone_size: many; v_call: TRBV7-9; d_call: -; j_call: TRBJ1-4; cdr3_nt: TGTGCCAGCAGCCCGGGAAAAGCTAATGAAAAACTGTTTTTT; cdr3_aa: CASSPGKANEKLFF
clone_size: few; v_call: TRBV27; d_call: TRBD2; j_call: TRBJ2-7; cdr3_nt: TGTGCCAGCAGTAGGACTAGCGGGCTCCACGAGCAGTACTTC; cdr3_aa: CASSRTSGLHEQYF
clone_size: once; v_call: TRBV4-1; d_call: -; j_call: TRBJ2-3; cdr3_nt: TGCGCCAGCAGCCAAGATCGTGGGGGCAGAAATCGAGATACGCAGTATTTT; cdr3_aa: CASSQDRGGRNRDTQYF
clone_size: few; v_call: TRBV5-8; d_call: TRBD1; j_call: TRBJ2-7; cdr3_nt: TGTGCCAGCACCGCCGGGACAGGGTTCTACGAGCAGTACTTC; cdr3_aa: CASTAGTGFYEQYF
clone_size: few; v_call: TRBV3-1; d_call: -; j_call: TRBJ2-1; cdr3_nt: TGTGCCAGCAGCCATTCCAGCGGAAATGAGCAGTTCTTC; cdr3_aa: CASSHSSGNEQFF
clone_size: -; v_call: TRBV28; d_call: TRBD1; j_call: TRBJ1-2; cdr3_nt: TGTGCCAGCAGACCAGGGGGCCTGGGCTATGGCTACACCTTC; cdr3_aa: CASRPGGLGYGYTF